This T cell receptor beta chain appears in the sequencing data of a study of OX40 agonist ivuxolimab in advanced cancers. Turning to the study itself: Of mixed ages from about 20 to 80 and averaging about 65 years, the group was over 80% male. Three dose-escalation patients had partial responses: one with hepatocellular carcinoma and two with cutaneous melanoma.

Worth noting for this clone: Its specificity is not known.

Sequenced by immunoSEQ multiplex PCR; TCRdb stores in-frame clones only, minus some. The table lists 55,000 to 80,000 clones, about 88% of them singletons, with approximately 2% in the top ten. Points from the study as a whole: The study found that CD8+ T cells averaged more expanded clones than CD4+. A proportion of nonresponders additionally exhibited low normalized T-cell clonal expansion.

The CDR3 extends over 15 amino acids. Per the germline V gene, CDR1 is SGHAT and CDR2 is FQNNGV. V shed 7 bases and J shed 0 bases, with 16 bases lying between them. The sequencing here drew on CD4+ or CD8+ T cells sorted from blood, taken in a trial of the OX40 agonist ivuxolimab. The clonotype originates from an adult with an advanced solid tumor such as melanoma, head and neck, liver or kidney cancer. The J gene is TRBJ2-7, the V gene TRBV11-2; D may be TRBD1 or TRBD2 (6 bases each). CDR3 nucleotide sequence: TGTGCCAGCACCGTGGAGGGGGATAGCTCCTACGAGCAGTACTTC. Residues: CASTVEGDSSYEQYF.